Listed below are T cell receptor beta chains from one sample, sequenced in a study of T-cell memory formation after mild COVID-19. MiXCR, run by TCRdb on the 5' RACE reads, gives a single entry per CDR3 protein. The data contain 150,000 to 200,000 distinct CDR3 sequences, 11% of them seen just once; the ten biggest clones take up less than 4%. Sequenced sample: PBMCs or a T cell subset sorted from them (not recorded which). Receptor source: a man younger than 30 who had mild COVID-19 (a few samples of this study predate the infection). Cell type and time point are not known. Each CDR3 is given with its conserved first and last residue. A D gene is named only where the DNA matches it firmly. Clone size is stated in some rows and not others, as once, few, many or a class when expanded.

TRBJ2-3 | TRBV15 | few | - | CATSREFGGHSADTQYF | TGTGCCACCAGCAGAGAATTCGGAGGGCATAGTGCAGATACGCAGTATTTT
TRBJ2-6 | TRBV7-2 | - | - | CASSLAIRAGANVLTF | TGTGCCAGCAGCTTAGCGATAAGGGCTGGGGCCAACGTCCTGACTTTC
TRBJ1-1 | TRBV30 | - | - | CAWSGVGMNTEAFF | TGTGCCTGGAGTGGGGTAGGGATGAACACTGAAGCTTTCTTT
TRBJ1-5 | TRBV2 | many | TRBD1 | CASRQGGQPQHF | TGTGCCAGTAGACAGGGGGGTCAGCCCCAGCATTTT
TRBJ2-7 | TRBV12-5 | - | - | CASGRYEQYF | TGTGCTAGTGGTCGCTACGAGCAGTACTTC
TRBJ1-1 | TRBV7-6 | many | - | CASSFRGLNTEAFF | TGTGCCAGCAGCTTCCGGGGCCTGAACACTGAAGCTTTCTTT
TRBJ2-5 | TRBV7-9 | few | - | CASSFGGSETQYF | TGTGCCAGCAGCTTTGGGGGTTCAGAGACCCAGTACTTC
TRBJ2-2 | TRBV3-1 | few | - | CASRSEAGELFF | TGTGCCAGCAGGTCCGAGGCCGGGGAGCTGTTTTTT
TRBJ2-2 | TRBV24-1 | few | - | CATSDLVSENTGELFF | TGTGCCACCAGTGATTTGGTCTCGGAGAACACCGGGGAGCTGTTTTTT
TRBJ2-5 | TRBV6-1 | - | TRBD2 | CASSESSGGETQYF | TGTGCCAGCAGTGAATCGTCGGGGGGAGAGACCCAGTACTTC
TRBJ2-3 | TRBV20-1 | few | - | CSARDGNADTQYF | TGCAGTGCTAGAGATGGTAATGCAGATACGCAGTATTTT
TRBJ1-2 | TRBV6-4 | few | TRBD1 | CASRTGGGFGGYTF | TGTGCCAGCAGAACAGGGGGCGGCTTCGGCGGCTACACCTTC
TRBJ2-3 | TRBV7-3 | - | - | CASSSRQADTQYF | TGTGCCAGCAGCTCACGTCAGGCAGATACGCAGTATTTT
TRBJ1-1 | TRBV27 | - | - | CASRDDVNTEAFF | TGTGCCAGTCGGGATGATGTGAACACTGAAGCTTTCTTT
TRBJ1-1 | TRBV30 | - | - | CAWSPVRRTEAFF | TGTGCCTGGAGTCCGGTTCGACGCACTGAAGCTTTCTTT
TRBJ1-2 | TRBV4-3 | many | - | CASSQERELYYGYTF | TGCGCCAGCAGCCAAGAGCGAGAGCTCTACTATGGCTACACCTTC
TRBJ1-6 | TRBV7-9 | few | - | CASSPTGSPLHF | TGTGCCAGCAGCCCAACAGGCTCACCCCTCCACTTT
TRBJ2-1 | TRBV6-2/TRBV6-3 | few | - | CASRGGGGAEFF | TGTGCCAGCAGGGGTGGGGGAGGAGCGGAGTTCTTC
TRBJ2-4 | TRBV4-2 | - | - | CASSQDRVGAGIQYF | TGTGCCAGCAGCCAAGATAGGGTCGGGGCAGGCATTCAGTACTTC
TRBJ2-3 | TRBV25-1 | few | TRBD2 | CASSLSGGALGTQYF | TGTGCCAGCAGCCTTTCGGGGGGGGCCTTAGGTACGCAGTATTTT
TRBJ1-2 | TRBV4-3 | many | - | CASSLSGNGYTF | TGCGCCAGCAGCCTTTCAGGGAATGGCTACACCTTC
TRBJ2-1 | TRBV7-9 | - | - | CATREGTVGIYNEQFF | TGTGCCACTCGGGAGGGGACAGTCGGGATCTACAATGAGCAGTTCTTC
TRBJ2-4 | TRBV6-5 | few | - | CASSAFPGGATKNIQYF | TGTGCCAGCAGCGCCTTTCCGGGGGGCGCAACCAAAAACATTCAGTACTTC
TRBJ1-1 | TRBV11-1 | few | - | CASSFRGQEDTEAFF | TGTGCCAGCAGCTTTAGGGGCCAGGAGGACACTGAAGCTTTCTTT
TRBJ2-7 | TRBV20-1 | few | TRBD2 | CSAMGLGDEQYF | TGCAGTGCTATGGGACTAGGGGACGAGCAGTACTTC
TRBJ2-3 | TRBV9 | - | - | CASSVTPWLTDTQYF | TGTGCCAGCAGCGTAACCCCGTGGCTCACAGATACGCAGTATTTT
TRBJ1-3 | TRBV12-3/TRBV12-4 | - | - | CASSHRQGNTIYF | TGTGCCAGCAGCCATCGACAGGGAAACACCATATATTTT
TRBJ1-1 | TRBV7-8 | - | - | CASSLGRSVRRTEAFF | TGTGCCAGCAGCTTAGGGAGGAGCGTTAGGCGCACTGAAGCTTTCTTT
TRBJ2-7 | TRBV5-8 | many | TRBD1 | CASRQGDLNRLAYEQYF | TGTGCCAGCAGGCAGGGGGACCTAAATCGTTTAGCCTACGAGCAGTACTTC
TRBJ1-6 | TRBV6-5 | - | TRBD1 | CASSYGDRDNSPLHF | TGTGCCAGCAGTTACGGGGACAGGGATAATTCACCCCTCCACTTT
TRBJ2-1 | TRBV5-1 | - | TRBD2 | CASSLGVASGGPGDEQFF | TGCGCCAGCAGCTTGGGAGTGGCTAGCGGGGGTCCCGGGGATGAGCAGTTCTTC
TRBJ1-2 | TRBV10-3 | - | TRBD1 | CAIRDREANYGYTF | TGTGCCATCAGGGACAGGGAGGCTAACTATGGCTACACCTTC
TRBJ2-4 | TRBV24-1 | - | - | CAHENQNIQYF | TGTGCCCACGAGAACCAAAACATTCAGTACTTC
TRBJ1-1 | TRBV29-1 | many | - | CSVWGRARTNTEAFF | TGCAGCGTTTGGGGCAGGGCTCGAACGAACACTGAAGCTTTCTTT
TRBJ1-1 | TRBV2 | few | - | CASSVMAGWNTEAFF | TGTGCCAGCAGTGTCATGGCAGGTTGGAACACTGAAGCTTTCTTT
TRBJ2-7 | TRBV5-1 | many | - | CASTRGSEQYF | TGCGCCAGCACCAGAGGAAGCGAGCAGTACTTC
TRBJ1-4 | TRBV5-1 | - | - | CASSFDATNEKLFF | TGCGCCAGCAGCTTTGATGCAACTAATGAAAAACTGTTTTTT
TRBJ1-2 | TRBV12-3/TRBV12-4 | few | TRBD1 | CASRRTGHGYTF | TGTGCCAGCAGGAGGACAGGGCACGGCTACACCTTC
TRBJ2-5 | TRBV7-2 | - | TRBD2 | CASSLAVAGAQETQYF | TGTGCCAGCAGCTTAGCAGTAGCGGGGGCCCAAGAGACCCAGTACTTC
TRBJ2-5 | TRBV7-2 | few | - | CASSPVRGYQETQYF | TGTGCCAGCAGCCCCGTCCGTGGGTACCAAGAGACCCAGTACTTC
TRBJ2-5 | TRBV21-1 | few | - | CASSAPRRGLETQYF | TGTGCCAGCAGCGCCCCCCGTCGAGGACTAGAGACCCAGTACTTC
TRBJ1-2 | TRBV12-3/TRBV12-4 | - | TRBD1 | CASSQDRGKGGYTF | TGTGCCAGCAGCCAGGACAGGGGGAAGGGTGGCTACACCTTC
TRBJ2-1 | TRBV7-9 | - | - | CASRNRDRDEQFF | TGTGCCAGCAGGAACAGGGATCGGGATGAGCAGTTCTTC
TRBJ2-3 | TRBV5-1 | many | TRBD2 | CASSLGLAGAEDTQYF | TGCGCCAGCAGCTTGGGGCTAGCGGGGGCTGAAGATACGCAGTATTTT
TRBJ2-2 | TRBV4-3 | many | - | CASSQSAIGGEGTGELFF | TGCGCCAGCAGCCAATCGGCAATTGGCGGGGAAGGCACCGGGGAGCTGTTTTTT
TRBJ2-5 | TRBV28 | - | - | CASSLVTTGETQYF | TGTGCCAGCAGTTTGGTCACGACGGGAGAGACCCAGTACTTC
TRBJ2-2 | TRBV3-1 | - | TRBD2 | CASSQGDLAGAYTGELFF | TGTGCCAGCAGCCAAGGCGATCTAGCGGGGGCATACACCGGGGAGCTGTTTTTT
TRBJ2-7 | TRBV11-2 | few | - | CASSLDRHSTYEQYF | TGTGCCAGCAGCTTAGATCGCCACTCTACCTACGAGCAGTACTTC